The entry below describes one T cell receptor (beta chain). The target antigen is unknown. The data were obtained in a study of T cells in Graves' hyperthyroidism and ophthalmopathy. Overall study: Peripheral blood was collected at initial diagnosis, before any treatment.

Using RNA transcripts as the source, TCR beta CDR3 regions were amplified. HTBI primers were used for first-round RT-PCR of the TCR CDR3. TCRdb fed the multiplex PCR reads into MiXCR, producing one record per CDR3 protein. The sample has approximately 870,000 distinct CDR3 sequences; 38% are singletons. The CDR3 is made up of 15 amino acids. Trimming stripped 6 bases from V and 5 bases from J, with 19 bases between. Findings and limits, study-wide: Model predictions of ophthalmopathy came a median approximately 6 months before onset. A model of 13 V-J pairs discriminated ophthalmopathy from stable hyperthyroidism.

The rearrangement uses TRBV12-3 or TRBV12-4 and TRBJ1-1, with D tentatively TRBD1 (5 bases). Sequenced sample: blood. This TCR came from a young man with Graves' hyperthyroidism. In DNA, the CDR3 is TGTGCCAGCAGCCAATCTACTCACAGGCCAACTGAAGCTTTCTTT. Protein: CASSQSTHRPTEAFF.